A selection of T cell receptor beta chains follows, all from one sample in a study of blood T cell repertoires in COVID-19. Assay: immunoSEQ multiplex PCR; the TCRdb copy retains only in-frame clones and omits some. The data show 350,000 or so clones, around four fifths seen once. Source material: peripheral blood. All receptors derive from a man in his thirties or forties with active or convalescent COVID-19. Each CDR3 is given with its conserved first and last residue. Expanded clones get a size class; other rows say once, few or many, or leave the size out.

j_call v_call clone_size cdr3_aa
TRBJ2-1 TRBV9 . CASSVGASSYNEQFF
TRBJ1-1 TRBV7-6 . CASSSETGENTEAFF
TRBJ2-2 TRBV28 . CASSPSGTYTGELFF
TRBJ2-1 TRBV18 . CASSPLGGGEQFF
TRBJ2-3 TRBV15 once CATSPEGGGETDTQYF
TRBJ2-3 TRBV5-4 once CASSLAIIAGGLHGRDTQYF
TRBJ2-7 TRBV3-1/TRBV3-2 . CASSQSGSYEQYF
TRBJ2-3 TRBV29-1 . CSVELASVDTQYF
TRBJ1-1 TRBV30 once CAWGVRDRGAFF
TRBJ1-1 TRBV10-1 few CASSESEDTKNTEAFF
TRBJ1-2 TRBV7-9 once CASSLEGGSYTF
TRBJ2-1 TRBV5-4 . CASSAGLAGGVGEQFF
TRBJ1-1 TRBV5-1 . CASSPQTGGDTEAFF
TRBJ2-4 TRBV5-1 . CASSPVDRLTKNIQYF
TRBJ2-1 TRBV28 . CASTLAGTRLNEQFF
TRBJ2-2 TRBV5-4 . CASSPGSSAGAYTGELFF
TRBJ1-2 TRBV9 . CASSTQGALGYGYTF
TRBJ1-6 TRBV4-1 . CASSQQTGQNSPLHF